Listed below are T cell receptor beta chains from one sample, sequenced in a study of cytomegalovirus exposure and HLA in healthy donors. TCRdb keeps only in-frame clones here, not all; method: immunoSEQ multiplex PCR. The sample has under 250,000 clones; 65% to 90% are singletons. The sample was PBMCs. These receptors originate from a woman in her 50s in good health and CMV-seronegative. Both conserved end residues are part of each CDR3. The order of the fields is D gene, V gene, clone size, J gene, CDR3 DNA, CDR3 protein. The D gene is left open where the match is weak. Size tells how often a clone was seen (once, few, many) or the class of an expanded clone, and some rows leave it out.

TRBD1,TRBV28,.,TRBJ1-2,TGTGCCAGCAGCCCCCCTCAGGGGGCCCATAACTATGGCTACACCTTC,CASSPPQGAHNYGYTF
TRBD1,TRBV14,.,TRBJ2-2,TGTGCCAGCAGCCAGGGACAGGGAACGGCCGGGGAGCTGTTTTTT,CASSQGQGTAGELFF
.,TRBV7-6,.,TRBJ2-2,TGTGCCAGCAGCTCTTCGGGACTCCCGGGGACCGGGGAGCTGTTTTTT,CASSSSGLPGTGELFF
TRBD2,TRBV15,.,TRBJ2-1,TGTGCCACCAGCTTAGGGACTAGAGGTGGTGAGCAGTTCTTC,CATSLGTRGGEQFF
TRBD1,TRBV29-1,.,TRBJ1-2,TGCAGCGTGGACAGGGAAGGGTATGGCTACACCTTC,CSVDREGYGYTF
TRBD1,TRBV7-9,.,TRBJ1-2,TGTTCCAGCAGCCCAGGGACAGACTATGGCTACACCTTC,CSSSPGTDYGYTF
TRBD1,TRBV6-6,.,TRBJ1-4,TGTGCCAGCAAACAGGGGACAGGAGGAATTAATGAAAAACTGTTTTTT,CASKQGTGGINEKLFF
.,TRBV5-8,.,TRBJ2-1,TGTGCCAGCAGCGGGGGGGCCGACTCCTACAATGAGCAGTTCTTC,CASSGGADSYNEQFF
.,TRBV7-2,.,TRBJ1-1,TGTGCCAGCAGCTTAGTATTTTCGGGGGGCCGGGGCACTGAAGCTTTCTTT,CASSLVFSGGRGTEAFF
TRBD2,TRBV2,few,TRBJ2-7,TGTGCCAGCAGCCTAGCGGGAGTCAAGTACGAGCAGTACTTC,CASSLAGVKYEQYF
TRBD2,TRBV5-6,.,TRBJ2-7,TGTGCCAGCAGCTTAGGACTAGCGGGAGAGCTGGGTGAGCAGTACTTC,CASSLGLAGELGEQYF
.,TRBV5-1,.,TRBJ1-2,TGCGCCAGCAGCTTGGCACCACAGGGCCCCTCTACCTTC,CASSLAPQGPSTF
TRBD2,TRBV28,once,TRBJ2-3,TGTGCCAGCAGGGGACTAGCGATAGATACGCAGTATTTT,CASRGLAIDTQYF
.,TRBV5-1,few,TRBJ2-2,TGCGCCAGCAGCTTGGGAGGAACGAACACCGGGGAGCTGTTTTTT,CASSLGGTNTGELFF
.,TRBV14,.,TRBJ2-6,TGTGCCAGCAGCTATACAGGGACCGGGGCCAACGTCCTGACTTTC,CASSYTGTGANVLTF
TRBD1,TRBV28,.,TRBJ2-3,TGTGCCAGCATTAAAGGGACAGGGAGTCGCACAGATACGCAGTATTTT,CASIKGTGSRTDTQYF
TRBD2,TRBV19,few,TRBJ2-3,TGTGCCAGTAGCCACGCCCTTAGCGGGAGGGCAGGAGATACGCAGTATTTT,CASSHALSGRAGDTQYF
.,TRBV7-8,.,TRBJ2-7,TGTGCCAGCAGTCGCGGGATAGGGCTACACGAGCAGTACTTC,CASSRGIGLHEQYF
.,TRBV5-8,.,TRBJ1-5,TGTGCCAGCAGCGTCGACAGTAATCAGCCCCAGCATTTT,CASSVDSNQPQHF
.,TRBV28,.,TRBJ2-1,TGTGCCAGCAGTTACGGAGGGAGGACCTACAATGAGCAGTTCTTC,CASSYGGRTYNEQFF
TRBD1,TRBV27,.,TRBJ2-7,TGTGCCAGCAGTTTATTCCCCCAGGGACAGGAACGTTACGAGCAGTACTTC,CASSLFPQGQERYEQYF
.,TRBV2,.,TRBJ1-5,TGTGCCAGCAGTAGTCTTCGGGGGGGACCTAATCAGCCCCAGCATTTT,CASSSLRGGPNQPQHF
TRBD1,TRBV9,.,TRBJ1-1,TGTGCCAGCAGCTTCACCGGGACAGAGAACACTGAAGCTTTCTTT,CASSFTGTENTEAFF
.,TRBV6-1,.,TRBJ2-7,TGTGCCAGCAGTATCCCGGGACATACGAACGAGCAGTACTTC,CASSIPGHTNEQYF
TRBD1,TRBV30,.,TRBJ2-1,TGTGCCTGGAGGGGACAGGGGGACAATGAGCAGTTCTTC,CAWRGQGDNEQFF
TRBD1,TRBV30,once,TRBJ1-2,TGTGCCTGGAACGGACAGGGGGCTTACTATGGCTACACCTTC,CAWNGQGAYYGYTF
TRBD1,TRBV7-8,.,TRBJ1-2,TGTGCCAGCAGCTCCCGGACAGGCCCCTATGGCTACACCTTC,CASSSRTGPYGYTF
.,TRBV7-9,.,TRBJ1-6,TGTGCCAGCAGTCCCGACGGCGCTTGGGGAGCGCCCCTCCACTTT,CASSPDGAWGAPLHF
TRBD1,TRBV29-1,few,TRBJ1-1,TGCAGCGTTCCGGGACAGGTAGGAGTGGGTGAGAGTGGAGCTTTCTTT,CSVPGQVGVGESGAFF
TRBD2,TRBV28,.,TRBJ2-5,TGTGCCAGCAGTCTACTCCGGACTAGCGGGAGTGAGACCCAGTACTTC,CASSLLRTSGSETQYF